These 17 T cell receptor beta chains were all obtained from the same sample, sequenced in a study of Graves' ophthalmopathy and Graves' hyperthyroidism. The sequenced template was RNA, covering the TCR beta CDR3 region. First-round RT-PCR with HTBI primers preceded a second-round multiplex PCR. TCRdb re-derived calls from the multiplex PCR reads in MiXCR, one entry per CDR3 protein. The sample contains about 390,000 distinct CDR3 sequences, approximately 18% of which appear only once. The source material was peripheral blood. These receptors all stem from an adult woman with stable Graves' hyperthyroidism.

This chain links TRBV6-1 with TRBJ2-5, with 9 bases matching TRBD1. The CDR3 runs 16 residues. Germline values: CDR1 MNHNS, CDR2 SASEGT. The J segment lost 4 bases and the V segment lost 5 bases, leaving 11 bases of the junction unmatched. CDR3: CASSRLPGTGRETQYF. CDR3 in DNA: TGTGCCAGCAGTCGGCTTCCCGGGACAGGGAGAGAGACCCAGTACTTC.

The sample holds many counts of this clonotype. The chain uses TRBV2 and TRBJ2-7, with 10 nucleotides matching TRBD1. This CDR3 is built from 15 residues. Per germline, CDR1 SNHLY and CDR2 FYNNEI. After removal of 6 bases from V and 3 bases from J, the junction contained 8 bases not matched to a gene. The CDR3: CASRWDRGNYYEQYF. As DNA, the CDR3 is TGTGCCAGCAGATGGGACAGGGGAAACTACTACGAGCAGTACTTC.

The V gene is TRBV2, the J gene TRBJ2-7; 7 positions agree with TRBD1. With V trimmed by 0 bases and J by 2 bases, 10 bases remained unmatched. Germline V gene lookup returns CDR1 SNHLY and CDR2 FYNNEI. The CDR3 extends over 17 amino acids. The CDR3 DNA reads TGTGCCAGCAGTGAAGCGTCCGGACAGGCCCAGACCTACGAGCAGTACTTC. This encodes CASSEASGQAQTYEQYF.

The chain carries TRBV19 and TRBJ2-7; D not resolved. The length of the CDR3 is 13 residues. Germline CDR1 LNHDA, CDR2 SQIVND (reference sequence). Deletions cut 4 bases from V and 0 bases from J, with 7 bases between. The CDR3 region is CASSRVPSYEQYF. The DNA of the CDR3 is TGTGCCAGTAGTAGGGTTCCCTCCTACGAGCAGTACTTC.

Many counts were recorded for this clonotype. In DNA form, the CDR3 reads TGTGCCAGCAGTTCTCCGGGACTAGCGGGAGGGTACGAGCAGTACTTC. Translated: CASSSPGLAGGYEQYF. The rearrangement links TRBV6-6 to TRBJ2-7; 16 bases line up with TRBD2. J was trimmed by 4 bases and V by 4 bases; bases with no gene match: 4. Germline V gives CDR1 MNHNY, CDR2 SVGAGI (reference sequence). This CDR3 spans 16 amino acids.

This clonotype was counted many times. The chain links TRBV12-3 or TRBV12-4 to TRBJ2-5; no firm D call. This CDR3 contains 13 residues. Trimming stripped 6 bases from V and 3 bases from J, with 11 bases between. The CDR3 here is CASSPGEKETQYF. For the CDR3, the DNA is TGTGCCAGCAGCCCTGGAGAGAAAGAGACCCAGTACTTC.

There are many counts of this clonotype. The chain joins TRBV15 to TRBJ2-7; no firm D call. This CDR3 is built from 14 residues. Per germline, CDR1 LNHNV and CDR2 YYDKDF (reference sequence). Trimming stripped 0 bases from V and 3 bases from J, with 9 bases between. CDR3 nucleotides: TGTGCCACCAGCAGAGATCGAGACTTCTACGAGCAGTACTTC. Its protein product is CATSRDRDFYEQYF.

This clonotype was observed at least ten times. CDR3 sequence (DNA): TGTGCCAGCTCACCACGGTCAGGGTCCTCCTACGAGCAGTACTTC. Translation: CASSPRSGSSYEQYF. V usage is TRBV18 and J usage is TRBJ2-7; possible D gene TRBD1, 5 bases. Germline V lookup: CDR1 KGHSH, CDR2 LQKENI. The CDR3 has 15 residues. The V end was cut by 1 base, the J end by 0 bases, with 10 bases between.

In its sample, this clonotype was seen a few times. The chain combines TRBV7-2 with TRBJ2-2; D not certain. V lost 5 bases to trimming and J lost 6 bases, with 16 bases between them. The CDR3 has 15 residues. Germline V gene sequence: CDR1 SGHTA, CDR2 FQGNSA. CDR3 bases: TGTGCCAGCAGCGCTTGGGATCTTTTTTCCGGGGAGCTGTTTTTT. Translation: CASSAWDLFSGELFF.

This sequence joins TRBV7-2 and TRBJ2-3; the D is unclear. Trimming left V 6 bases short and J 6 bases short, with 10 bases between. Per germline, CDR1 SGHTA and CDR2 FQGNSA. The CDR3 length is 12 residues. The DNA for the CDR3 is TGTGCCAGCAGGCTAGGGTTTGATACGCAGTATTTT. It is translated as CASRLGFDTQYF.

The V gene is TRBV6-1, the J gene TRBJ1-6; D ambiguous. V was pared by 4 bases and J by 10 bases, with 11 bases between. Germline CDR1 and CDR2: MNHNS and SASEGT. The CDR3 is made up of 13 amino acids. CDR3 loop: CASSVGVWSPLHF. CDR3 bases: TGTGCCAGCAGTGTGGGTGTTTGGTCACCCCTCCACTTT.

Ten or more counts support this clonotype. The chain combines TRBV10-3 with TRBJ2-5; D gene ambiguous. The CDR3 contains 14 residues. The germline CDR1 and CDR2 sequences are ENHRY and SYGVKD. The germline V and J ends were trimmed by 4 bases and 5 bases, with 14 bases remaining between them. The CDR3 DNA follows: TGTGCCATCAGTGGTGACTTCTCCCAGGAGACCCAGTACTTC. Its protein product is CAISGDFSQETQYF.

Ten or more counts support this clonotype. This chain connects TRBV12-3 or TRBV12-4 to TRBJ1-5, with D hard to call. Deletions cut 1 base from V and 2 bases from J, with 6 bases between. The CDR3 is made up of 14 amino acids. The CDR3 region is CASSLGAGNQPQHF. The CDR3 nucleotides read TGTGCCAGCAGTTTAGGTGCAGGCAATCAGCCCCAGCATTTT.

The gene calls are TRBV24-1 and TRBJ2-1; 7 bases agree with TRBD2. The CDR3 contains 16 residues. Losses at the gene ends were 2 bases for V and 0 bases for J; bases not matched to a gene: 3. CDR1 is KGHDR and CDR2 is SFDVKD in the germline V gene. The chain's CDR3 is CATSDSGGSSYNEQFF. In DNA, the CDR3 is TGTGCCACCAGTGATTCCGGGGGGAGCTCCTACAATGAGCAGTTCTTC.

There are many counts of this clonotype. V is TRBV29-1 and J is TRBJ2-5; D might be TRBD2 (6 bases). The germline gives CDR1 SQVTM, CDR2 ANQGSEA. The V end lost 7 bases, the J end lost 3 bases, and 6 bases lay between the germline ends. The CDR3 is 10 amino acids. The CDR3 region is CSAGEETQYF. The CDR3 nucleotides are TGCAGCGCGGGAGAAGAGACCCAGTACTTC.

This clonotype was observed many times. The rearrangement links TRBV28 to TRBJ2-5, with D perhaps given as TRBD1 or TRBD2 (5 bases each). Germline CDR1 and CDR2: MDHEN and SYDVKM. V was clipped by 2 bases and J by 4 bases, with 23 bases between them. The CDR3 extends over 18 amino acids. CDR3: CASSLVGRVGGGLETQYF. For the CDR3, the DNA is TGTGCCAGCAGTTTAGTAGGCCGCGTGGGTGGGGGTTTAGAGACCCAGTACTTC.

This clonotype was counted at least ten times. The junction does not match germline at one end; this may be a read error. V is TRBV6-1 and J is TRBJ2-7; 7 bases are shared with TRBD1. Germline-derived CDR1 and CDR2 are MNHNS and SASEGT. The CDR3 is 13 amino acids. The CDR3 nucleotides read TGTGCCAGCAATAGGGACAGAGATTACGAGCAGTGCTTC. Translating gives CASNRDRDYEQCF.